The 32 T cell receptor beta chains presented below share a single source sample, sequenced in a study of blood T cell repertoires in COVID-19. The assay was immunoSEQ multiplex PCR, and TCRdb's table has in-frame clones only and misses some. The sample holds more than 250,000 clones, approximately 88% seen once. Sequencing was performed on peripheral blood. The receptors stem from a young woman with COVID-19, enrolled during active disease.

The chain carries TRBV15 and TRBJ1-4, with 7 bases matching TRBD1. The CDR3 contains 14 residues. Per the germline V gene, CDR1 is LNHNV and CDR2 is YYDKDF (reference sequence). The V and J ends lost 5 bases and 2 bases, in that order; junction bases with no gene match: 2. For the CDR3, the DNA is TGTGCCACCAGCGCAGGGGGGACTAATGAAAAACTGTTTTTT. Translated: CATSAGGTNEKLFF. Drawing the rest from reference TRBV15 and TRBJ1-4, the complete variable domain is DAMVIQNPRYQVTQFGKPVTLSCSQTLNHNVMYWYQQKSSQAPKLLFHYYDKDFNNEADTPDNFQSRRPNTSFCFLDIRSPGLGDTAMYLCATSAGGTNEKLFFGSGTQLSVL.

The chain uses TRBV7-9 and TRBJ1-3; weak D call: TRBD1 (6 bases). This CDR3 contains 16 residues. V lost 6 bases, J lost 4 bases, and 19 bases lay in between. Looked up from germline, CDR1 is SEHNR and CDR2 is FQNEAQ (reference sequence). The CDR3 region has the DNA TGTGCCAGCAGAAGCCCACACCCAGACAGGGGAAACACCATATATTTT. Protein: CASRSPHPDRGNTIYF.

This clone is a singleton in its sample. The chain combines TRBV5-6 with TRBJ1-4, with a possible D match to TRBD1 (5 bases). Trimming cost V 0 bases and J 3 bases, with 6 bases left between them. CDR3 size: 14 residues. Per the germline V gene, CDR1 is SGHDT and CDR2 is YYEEEE. CDR3 nucleotide sequence: TGTGCCAGCAGCTTGGTAGGGGCTAATGAAAAACTGTTTTTT. Translated, it gives CASSLVGANEKLFF.

This rearrangement joins TRBV5-5 to TRBJ2-5; 7 bases map to TRBD1. Germline CDR1 reads SGHKS; CDR2 reads YYEKEE (reference sequence). The CDR3 covers 14 residues. J was trimmed by 1 base and V by 3 bases; bases with no gene match: 3. CDR3 sequence reads: CASSWTGVQETQYF. CDR3 bases: TGTGCCAGCAGCTGGACAGGCGTCCAAGAGACCCAGTACTTC.

The V gene is TRBV19, the J gene TRBJ2-1; 10 nucleotides match TRBD2. Losses at the gene ends were 5 bases for V and 4 bases for J; bases not matched to a gene: 5. CDR1 LNHDA and CDR2 SQIVND come from the germline V gene (reference sequence). CDR3 length equals 15 residues. The CDR3 spells CASSFRTSGYNEQFF. The CDR3, as DNA: TGTGCCAGTAGTTTCCGGACTAGCGGATACAATGAGCAGTTCTTC.

The rearrangement links TRBV29-1 to TRBJ2-3, with 8 bases that match TRBD2. This CDR3 spans 13 amino acids. V shed 5 bases and J 3 bases; nucleotides not matched to a gene: 4. The germline CDR1 and CDR2 sequences are SQVTM and ANQGSEA. CDR3 sequence (DNA): TGCAGCGTTCAGCGGGGGTTAACAGATACGCAGTATTTT. This translates into CSVQRGLTDTQYF.

As concerns this clone: The junction differs from germline at one of its ends, possibly a read error. V usage is TRBV7-7 and J usage is TRBJ2-5; 7 nucleotides agree with TRBD1. The CDR3 is made up of 13 amino acids. Germline CDR1 reads SSHAT; CDR2 reads FNYEAQ (reference sequence). The CDR3 sequence: CASSPTGAETQYF. The CDR3, as DNA: TGTGCTAGCAGCCCTACAGGGGCGGAGACCCAGTACTTC.

The gene calls are TRBV7-8 and TRBJ1-3; D perhaps matches TRBD1 (6 bases). Germline CDR1 is SGHVS and CDR2 is FQNEAQ. CDR3 length: 16 amino acids. The germline V and J ends were trimmed by 6 bases and 1 base, with 16 bases remaining between them. The CDR3 protein is CASSFGQHESGNTIYF. The CDR3 nucleotides are TGTGCCAGCAGTTTCGGACAGCACGAGTCTGGAAACACCATATATTTT.

This clone occurred once. The V call is TRBV5-5, the J call TRBJ2-3; 11 bases are a match to TRBD2. The CDR3 length is 15 residues. Germline trimming cut 3 bases from V and 6 bases from J; bases unmatched to any gene: 6. The germline CDR1 and CDR2 sequences are SGHKS and YYEKEE (reference sequence). Here the CDR3 reads CASSSLAGGVDTQYF. The CDR3, as DNA: TGTGCCAGCAGCTCCTTAGCGGGGGGGGTCGATACGCAGTATTTT. The full variable domain, with the rest looked up from reference TRBV5-5 and TRBJ2-3, is DAGVTQSPTHLIKTRGQQVTLRCSPISGHKSVSWYQQVLGQGPQFIFQYYEKEERGRGNFPDRFSARQFPNYSSELNVNALLLGDSALYLCASSSLAGGVDTQYFGPGTRLTVL.

The V call is TRBV6-7, the J call TRBJ2-7; 8 bases align to TRBD2. TRBV6-7 is an ORF for which the function is uncertain. There are 14 residues in the CDR3. V shed 7 bases, J shed 4 bases, and the junction held 9 bases outside the gene matches. CDR3 in DNA: TGTGCCAGCATGGTCGGGGGGGGTCCATACGAGCAGTACGTC. Protein sequence: CASMVGGGPYEQYV.

V gene TRBV4-1 combines with J gene TRBJ1-2; tentative D call: TRBD1 (5 bases). V lost 1 base and J 4 bases, leaving 13 bases between the germline ends. CDR1 MGHRA and CDR2 YSYEKL come from the germline V gene. The length of the CDR3 is 15 residues. The CDR3 sequence: CASSQGAGTPYGYTF. In DNA, the CDR3 is TGCGCCAGCAGCCAAGGGGCAGGGACTCCCTATGGCTACACCTTC.

V is TRBV9 and J is TRBJ2-1, with 7 positions matching TRBD2. V was pared by 0 bases and J by 4 bases, with 7 bases of the junction left unmatched. The CDR3 sequence is 16 residues long. The germline V gene encodes CDR1 SGDLS and CDR2 YYNGEE. The CDR3 here is CASSVVGAGVYNEQFF. The CDR3 nucleotides are TGTGCCAGCAGCGTAGTAGGGGCGGGGGTGTACAATGAGCAGTTCTTC.

The rearrangement joins TRBV4-1 to TRBJ2-1; D unresolved. Germline V gives CDR1 MGHRA, CDR2 YSYEKL. The germline V and J ends were trimmed by 5 bases and 10 bases, with 24 bases remaining between them. The CDR3 has 16 amino acids. Here the CDR3 DNA reads TGCGCCAGCAGCGCACAAAATCAAAACGTCTCGCGGGAGCAGTTCTTC. It translates to CASSAQNQNVSREQFF.

This clone was counted a single time. Other DNA sequences in the sample encode the same CDR3. The chain employs TRBV6-5 and TRBJ1-2; no definite D call. The ends were cut back, 6 bases at V and 2 bases at J, with 7 bases in the middle. This CDR3 contains 12 residues. Germline assignment: CDR1 MNHEY and CDR2 SVGAGI. The CDR3 region has the DNA TGTGCCAGCAGCCCGGGGAACTATGGCTACACCTTC. Protein sequence: CASSPGNYGYTF.

J is TRBJ2-3 and V is TRBV24-1; 16 positions agree with TRBD2. CDR3 length equals 18 residues. With 5 bases clipped from V and 8 bases from J, the junction kept 12 bases outside the gene matches. Germline lookup yields CDR1 KGHDR and CDR2 SFDVKD. The CDR3 loop reads CATSALPGLAGGRVTQYF. The CDR3 DNA reads TGTGCCACCAGTGCCCTACCGGGACTAGCGGGGGGGCGGGTTACGCAGTATTTT.

The chain carries TRBV3-1 (or the pseudogene TRBV3-2) and TRBJ2-2; maybe TRBD1 (6 bases). With 4 bases removed from V and 1 base from J, the gap between germline ends came to 7 bases. Germline V CDR1 and CDR2: LGHDT, YNNKEL (reference sequence). The length of the CDR3 is 14 residues. CDR3 region: CASSRGGNTGELFF. The DNA of the CDR3 is TGTGCCAGCAGCCGAGGGGGGAACACCGGGGAGCTGTTTTTT.

This chain connects TRBV18 to TRBJ1-3; 7 bases match TRBD1. CDR1 is KGHSH and CDR2 is LQKENI in the germline V gene. The V gene end was trimmed by 1 base and the J gene end by 8 bases; junction bases not matched to a gene: 8. The CDR3 consists of 15 residues. The CDR3 here is CASSPQEGATDTIYF. In DNA, the CDR3 is TGTGCCAGCTCACCACAGGAGGGGGCGACGGACACCATATATTTT.

CDR3 sequence (DNA): TGTGCCAGCAGAGAGGGAGGAGATGTGAACACTGAAGCTTTCTTT. Protein: CASREGGDVNTEAFF. The V call is TRBV6-5, the J call TRBJ1-1; D unclear. The CDR3 contains 15 residues. Germline V gives CDR1 MNHEY, CDR2 SVGAGI. V lost 6 bases and J lost 0, with 14 bases in between.

Written as DNA, the CDR3 is TGTGCCAGCAGCTTCGGTAGCTATGGCTACACCTTC. Amino acid sequence: CASSFGSYGYTF. This chain connects TRBV7-9 to TRBJ1-2; no clear D. Trimming pared 3 bases from V and 4 bases from J, leaving 6 bases between. The CDR3 runs to 12 residues. CDR1 and CDR2 (germline): SEHNR, FQNEAQ (reference sequence).

V gene TRBV6-2 or TRBV6-3 combines with J gene TRBJ1-1, with D perhaps matching TRBD1 (6 bases). Trimming cost V 2 bases and J 1 base, with 8 bases left between them. The CDR3 runs to 14 residues. Germline assignment: CDR1 MNHEY and CDR2 SVGEGT. This chain's CDR3 is CASSYARGNTEAFF. For the CDR3, the DNA is TGTGCCAGCAGTTACGCCAGGGGGAACACTGAAGCTTTCTTT.

The chain combines TRBV6-2 or TRBV6-3 with TRBJ2-5; D is possibly TRBD2 (7 bases). V dropped 9 bases and J dropped 5 bases, with 19 bases sitting between them. The CDR3 consists of 14 residues. CDR1 and CDR2 from the germline V gene are MNHEY and SVGEGT. As DNA, the CDR3 is TGTGCCAGTAGCGCCCGGGGGGCTGGCGAGACCCAGTACTTC. This encodes CASSARGAGETQYF.

This clone was counted once. The chain uses TRBV5-4 and TRBJ1-2; a possible D gene is TRBD1 (6 bases). The CDR3 spans 15 residues. Trimming removed 3 bases from V and 3 bases from J, with 15 bases in between. Germline CDR1 and CDR2: SGHNT and YYREEE (reference sequence). The CDR3 spells CASSSTGTGYYGYTF. CDR3 bases: TGTGCCAGCAGCTCCACAGGGACGGGTTACTATGGCTACACCTTC. The complete variable domain, with remaining parts taken from reference TRBV5-4 and TRBJ1-2, reads ETGVTQSPTHLIKTRGQQVTLRCSSQSGHNTVSWYQQALGQGPQFIFQYYREEENGRGNFPPRFSGLQFPNYSSELNVNALELDDSALYLCASSSTGTGYYGYTFGSGTRLTVV.

The chain uses TRBV3-1 (or the pseudogene TRBV3-2) and TRBJ2-7; 9 bases are shared with TRBD1. Germline V gene data show CDR1 as LGHDT and CDR2 as YNNKEL (reference sequence). The CDR3 has 13 amino acids. After removal of 4 bases from V and 8 bases from J, the junction contained 6 bases not matched to a gene. The CDR3 DNA follows: TGTGCCAGCAGCCGATTGGGACAGGGTCAGCAGTACTTC. Translation: CASSRLGQGQQYF.

This chain links TRBV6-6 with TRBJ2-2, with 10 bases identical to TRBD2. The trim removed 2 bases at V and 6 bases at J, leaving 6 bases unmatched. The germline V gene encodes CDR1 MNHNY and CDR2 SVGAGI (reference sequence). CDR3 length equals 16 residues. CDR3 amino acids: CASSYPVAGGSGELFF. Here the CDR3 DNA reads TGTGCCAGCAGTTACCCGGTAGCGGGGGGTTCCGGGGAGCTGTTTTTT.

V gene TRBV19 combines with J gene TRBJ2-1; D is ambiguous. The V gene's germline CDR1 is LNHDA and CDR2 SQIVND (reference sequence). CDR3 size: 13 residues. V gave up 6 bases and J gave up 2 bases, with 8 bases separating them. The CDR3 bases are TGTGCCAGTAGACAGCCTCCCTACAATGAGCAGTTCTTC. This translates into CASRQPPYNEQFF. Together with reference TRBV19 and TRBJ2-1, the CDR3 gives the full variable domain: DGGITQSPKYLFRKEGQNVTLSCEQNLNHDAMYWYRQDPGQGLRLIYYSQIVNDFQKGDIAEGYSVSREKKESFPLTVTSAQKNPTAFYLCASRQPPYNEQFFGPGTRLTVL.

The chain uses TRBV5-1 and TRBJ2-1; perhaps TRBD2 as D (6 bases). The CDR3 totals 14 residues. Trimming took off 4 bases at V and 2 bases at J, with 10 bases between the two ends. Germline V gives CDR1 SGHRS, CDR2 YFSETQ. Here the CDR3 reads CASSGGNPYNEQFF. The CDR3 bases are TGCGCCAGCAGCGGAGGGAATCCCTACAATGAGCAGTTCTTC.

The V and J genes are TRBV24-1 and TRBJ2-2, with 10 bases fitting TRBD1. The trim removed 5 bases at V and 4 bases at J, leaving 3 bases unmatched. This CDR3 has 15 amino acids. CDR1 is KGHDR and CDR2 is SFDVKD in the germline V gene. This CDR3 is CATSGRTGGTGELFF. The CDR3 DNA follows: TGTGCCACCAGTGGAAGGACAGGGGGCACCGGGGAGCTGTTTTTT.

CDR3 loop: CASSVTDTSQNSPLHF. The CDR3 nucleotides read TGTGCCAGCAGCGTGACAGACACCAGCCAAAATTCACCCCTCCACTTT. V and J are TRBV5-5 and TRBJ1-6; a possible D gene is TRBD1 (5 bases). The CDR3 is 16 residues long. V gave up 4 bases and J gave up 7 bases, with 18 bases separating them. CDR1 SGHKS and CDR2 YYEKEE come from the germline V gene (reference sequence).

V and J are TRBV5-5 and TRBJ2-7, with D uncertain. V was cut by 3 bases and J by 2 bases, with 3 bases left in between. The germline CDR1 and CDR2 sequences are SGHKS and YYEKEE (reference sequence). The CDR3 contains 11 residues. CDR3 sequence (DNA): TGTGCCAGCAGCTCCGCCTACGAGCAGTACTTC. Translation gives CASSSAYEQYF.

This chain uses TRBV29-1 with TRBJ1-2, with D perhaps TRBD1 (6 bases). V was trimmed by 4 bases and J by 10 bases, leaving 19 bases between them. In germline, CDR1 is SQVTM, CDR2 ANQGSEA. CDR3 size: 13 residues. CDR3 in amino acids: CSVGDMVKGDYTF. DNA of the CDR3: TGCAGCGTTGGGGACATGGTTAAAGGTGACTACACCTTC. Filled out from reference TRBV29-1 and TRBJ1-2, the complete variable domain reads SAVISQKPSRDICQRGTSLTIQCQVDSQVTMMFWYRQQPGQSLTLIATANQGSEATYESGFVIDKFPISRPNLTFSTLTVSNMSPEDSSIYLCSVGDMVKGDYTFGSGTRLTVV.

This chain links TRBV7-9 with TRBJ2-7; maybe TRBD1 (5 bases). Germline V CDR1 and CDR2: SEHNR, FQNEAQ (reference sequence). V shed 1 base and J shed 2 bases, with 6 bases lying between them. The CDR3 extends over 13 amino acids. The CDR3 DNA reads TGTGCCAGCAGCTTAGGGGGCCCCTACGAGCAGTACTTC. It encodes CASSLGGPYEQYF.

V is TRBV2 and J is TRBJ1-6; D is possibly TRBD1 (5 bases). Germline CDR1 and CDR2: SNHLY and FYNNEI. Trimming left V 6 bases short and J 6 bases short, with 12 bases between. CDR3 length: 14 residues. In DNA, the CDR3 is TGTGCCAGCAGCCAACAGGTTCTTAATTCACCCCTCCACTTT. Its protein is CASSQQVLNSPLHF.